These 12 T cell receptor beta chains were all obtained from the same sample, sequenced in a study of radiotherapy plus CTLA-4 blockade in lung cancer. Sequencing was performed with immunoSEQ multiplex PCR; in TCRdb, only in-frame clones are kept and a portion is missing. The data contain about 85,000 clones, 70% to 90% of them singletons. The specimen was peripheral blood, collected from a patient treated with radiotherapy plus ipilimumab. These receptors were collected from a human donor with non-small cell lung cancer who had a partial response to radiotherapy plus ipilimumab.

The chain couples TRBV11-3 to TRBJ2-5, with D perhaps TRBD1 (6 bases). The CDR3 is 13 residues long. Germline V gene sequence: CDR1 SGHNT, CDR2 YENEEA. Trimming took off 1 base at V and 3 bases at J, with 6 bases between the two ends. The CDR3, as DNA: TGTGCCAGCAGCTTAGGGACAGAAGAGACCCAGTACTTC. Its protein product is CASSLGTEETQYF.

The chain uses TRBV29-1 and TRBJ1-3; the D gene is possibly TRBD1 (6 bases). Germline assignment: CDR1 SQVTM and CDR2 ANQGSEA. Trimming took off 7 bases at V and 8 bases at J, with 12 bases between the two ends. This CDR3 is built from 11 residues. DNA for the CDR3: TGCAGCGGTATACAGGGAGACACCATATATTTT. Residues: CSGIQGDTIYF.

The chain recombines TRBV6-8 with TRBJ2-1; D call uncertain. Trimming took 11 bases from V and 8 from J, leaving 13 bases between them. The germline V gene encodes CDR1 MNHGY and CDR2 SAAAGT. CDR3 length: 11 residues. For the CDR3, the DNA is TGTGCCCCAACAGATTGGGATGAGCAGTTCTTC. It yields the protein CAPTDWDEQFF.

Worth noting for this clone: Other DNA sequences in this sample translate to the same CDR3. This chain joins TRBV6-5 and TRBJ2-1; possibly TRBD1 for D (5 bases). This CDR3 is 16 amino acids long. Germline CDR1 is MNHEY and CDR2 is SVGAGI. V was trimmed by 0 bases and J by 2 bases, leaving 11 bases between them. The CDR3 DNA reads as TGTGCCAGCAGTTACTCGATCAGGGTTACCTACAATGAGCAGTTCTTC. Protein product: CASSYSIRVTYNEQFF.

This chain joins TRBV2 and TRBJ2-5, with 7 positions matching TRBD1. The end of the DNA fits TRBJ2-7 better, so the J call may be wrong. CDR3 length: 14 amino acids. Germline V gene data show CDR1 as SNHLY and CDR2 as FYNNEI. CDR3 coding DNA: TGTGCCAGCAGTCCAGGGGGTTTTGGCGACGAGCAGTACTTC. This translates into CASSPGGFGDEQYF.

Points on this clone: Germline and junction disagree at one end, which may indicate a read error. The chain has TRBV6-1 and TRBJ1-6; TRBD1 agrees at 7 bases. CDR1 and CDR2 (germline): MNHNS, SASEGT. CDR3 length equals 14 residues. The CDR3 region is CASRGDSWNSALHF. The CDR3 DNA is TGTGCCAGCAGGGGGGACAGCTGGAATTCAGCCCTCCACTTT.

V gene TRBV4-1 combines with J gene TRBJ1-2, with TRBD1 identical over 11 bases. V lost 0 bases to trimming and J lost 4 bases; unmatched junction nucleotides: 7. The CDR3 covers 17 residues. In germline, CDR1 is MGHRA, CDR2 YSYEKL. The chain's CDR3 is CASSQDGGTGGAYGYTF. The CDR3 region has the DNA TGCGCCAGCAGCCAAGATGGGGGGACAGGGGGGGCCTATGGCTACACCTTC.

The chain is built from TRBV18 and TRBJ1-2, with a weak D call TRBD1 (5 bases). V gave up 6 bases and J gave up 4 bases, with 9 bases separating them. This CDR3 region has 12 residues. CDR1 and CDR2 from the germline V gene are KGHSH and LQKENI. This CDR3 reads CASSPDSYGYTF. The CDR3 DNA sequence: TGTGCCAGCTCCCCAGACAGCTATGGCTACACCTTC.

The chain links TRBV10-3 to TRBJ2-7; D is perhaps TRBD2 (6 bases). Trimming took off 3 bases at V and 1 base at J, with 10 bases between the two ends. The germline gives CDR1 ENHRY, CDR2 SYGVKD. The CDR3 length is 14 residues. CDR3 loop: CAISDTSLSYEQYF. CDR3 bases: TGTGCCATCAGTGATACTAGCCTATCCTACGAGCAGTACTTC.

The chain links TRBV11-1 to TRBJ2-1; weak D call: TRBD1 (6 bases). The germline V gene encodes CDR1 SGHAT and CDR2 FQDESV (reference sequence). CDR3 length: 16 amino acids. V lost 1 base, J lost 2 bases, and 12 bases lay in between. CDR3 sequence: CASSLGLRTAYNEQFF. For the CDR3, the DNA is TGTGCCAGCAGCTTAGGCTTACGGACAGCCTACAATGAGCAGTTCTTC. The full variable domain, its missing parts supplied by reference TRBV11-1 and TRBJ2-1, is EAEVAQSPRYKITEKSQAVAFWCDPISGHATLYWYRQILGQGPELLVQFQDESVVDDSQLPKDRFSAERLKGVDSTLKIQPAELGDSAMYLCASSLGLRTAYNEQFFGPGTRLTVL.

The chain is built from TRBV7-9 and TRBJ1-4; no firm D call. V dropped 4 bases and J dropped 8 bases, with 20 bases sitting between them. Per the germline V gene, CDR1 is SEHNR and CDR2 is FQNEAQ (reference sequence). The CDR3 consists of 16 residues. As DNA, the CDR3 is TGTGCCAGCAGCTCACAGTCCTTTAACGCAAGGGAAAAACTGTTTTTT. It translates to CASSSQSFNAREKLFF. The whole variable domain, filled in from reference TRBV7-9 and TRBJ1-4, reads DTGVSQNPRHKITKRGQNVTFRCDPISEHNRLYWYRQTLGQGPEFLTYFQNEAQLEKSRLLSDRFSAERPKGSFSTLEIQRTEQGDSAMYLCASSSQSFNAREKLFFGSGTQLSVL.

The V call is TRBV7-3, the J call TRBJ2-1, with 12 bases identical to TRBD2. Germline V gene data show CDR1 as SGHTA and CDR2 as FQGTGA. V lost 4 bases, J lost 3 bases, and 4 bases stayed unmatched. The CDR3 is 16 amino acids. The CDR3 DNA follows: TGTGCCAGCAGCTCACTAGCGGGAGGTTTCTACAATGAGCAGTTCTTC. The encoded protein is CASSSLAGGFYNEQFF.